The clone carrying this T cell receptor beta chain was detected a few times. The target antigen is unknown. Nominal health characterized the donors when sampled, though unrecorded immune exposures were likely. This record comes from a study of cytomegalovirus exposure and HLA in healthy donors. The primer mix had 60 Vbeta and 13 Jbeta primers. Measured with immunoSEQ multiplex PCR; TCRdb has only the in-frame clones, and not every one. The sample has some 140,000 clones, about 84% seen once. Study-level findings and limits: Diagnosis of cytomegalovirus status made by the classifier reportedly showed high specificity and sensitivity. Follow-up analysis later connected one missense variant in DCLRE1C with trimming of TCR beta V- and J-genes. Later on, analysis showed that most CMV-associated TCR beta chains appeared to be HLA-restricted.

This receptor was identified in a woman aged 40 to 50 in good health and CMV-seropositive. The specimen sequenced was PBMCs.

The CDR3 loop is CASSIDRTMAGYTF. DNA of the CDR3: TGTGCCAGTAGTATAGACCGTACCATGGCTGGCTACACCTTC. The chain combines TRBV19 with TRBJ1-2; D is undetermined. V lost 0 bases, J lost 7 bases, and 12 bases lay in between. The germline gives CDR1 LNHDA, CDR2 SQIVND (reference sequence). The CDR3 is made up of 14 amino acids.